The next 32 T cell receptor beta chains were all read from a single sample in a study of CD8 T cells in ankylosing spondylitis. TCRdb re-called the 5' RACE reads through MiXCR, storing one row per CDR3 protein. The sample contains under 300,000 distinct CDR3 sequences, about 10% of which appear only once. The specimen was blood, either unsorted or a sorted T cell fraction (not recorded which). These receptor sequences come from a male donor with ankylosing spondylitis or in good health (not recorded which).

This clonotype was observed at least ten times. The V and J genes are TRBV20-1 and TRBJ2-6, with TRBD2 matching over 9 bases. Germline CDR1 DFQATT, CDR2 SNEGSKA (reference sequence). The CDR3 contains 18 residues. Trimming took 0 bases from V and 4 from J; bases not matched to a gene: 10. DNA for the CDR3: TGCAGTGCTAGAGATATTTTAGCGGGAGCCTCAGGGGCCAACGTCCTGACTTTC. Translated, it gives CSARDILAGASGANVLTF.

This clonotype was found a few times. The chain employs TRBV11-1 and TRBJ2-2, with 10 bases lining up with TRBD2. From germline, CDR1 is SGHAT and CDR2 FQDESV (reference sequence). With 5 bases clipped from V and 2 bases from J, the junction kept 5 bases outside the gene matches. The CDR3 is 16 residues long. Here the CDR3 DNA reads TGTGCCAGCAGCCGGCCTAGCGGGAGCAACACCGGGGAGCTGTTTTTT. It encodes CASSRPSGSNTGELFF.

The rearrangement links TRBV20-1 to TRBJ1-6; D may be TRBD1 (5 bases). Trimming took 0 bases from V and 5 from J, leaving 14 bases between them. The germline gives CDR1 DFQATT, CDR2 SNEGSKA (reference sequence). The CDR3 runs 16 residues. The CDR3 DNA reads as TGCAGTGCTAGAGATTCTGGGGGTCCCCATAATTCACCCCTCCACTTT. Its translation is CSARDSGGPHNSPLHF.

In DNA form, the CDR3 reads TGTGCCAGCAGCCCACAGTTCTTC. Translated: CASSPQFF. V is TRBV5-4 and J is TRBJ2-7; no reliable D call. The closer fit of TRBJ2-1 to the DNA end suggests the J call may be wrong. The germline gives CDR1 SGHNT, CDR2 YYREEE (reference sequence). The CDR3 sequence is 8 residues long.

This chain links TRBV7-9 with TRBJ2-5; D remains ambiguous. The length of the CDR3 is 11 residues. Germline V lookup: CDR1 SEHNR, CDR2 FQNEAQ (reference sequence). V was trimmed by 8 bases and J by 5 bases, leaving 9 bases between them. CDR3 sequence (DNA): TGTGCCAGCGGCCTAAGGGAGACCCAGTACTTC. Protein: CASGLRETQYF.

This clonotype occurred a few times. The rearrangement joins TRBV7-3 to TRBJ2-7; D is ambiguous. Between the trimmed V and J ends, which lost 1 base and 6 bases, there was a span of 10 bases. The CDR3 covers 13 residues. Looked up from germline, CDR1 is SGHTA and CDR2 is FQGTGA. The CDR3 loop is CASSLNHLFEQYF. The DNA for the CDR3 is TGTGCCAGCAGCTTAAATCACCTTTTCGAGCAGTACTTC.

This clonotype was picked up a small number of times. CDR3: CASSLAWAQLAEQYF. The CDR3 region has the DNA TGTGCCAGCAGCTTAGCGTGGGCGCAGTTGGCCGAGCAGTACTTC. V and J are TRBV7-2 and TRBJ2-7, with D unresolved. In germline, CDR1 is SGHTA, CDR2 FQGNSA. This CDR3 has 15 amino acids. Trimming removed 0 bases from V and 6 bases from J, with 15 bases in between.

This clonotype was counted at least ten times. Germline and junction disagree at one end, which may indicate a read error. CDR3 amino acids: CANSWDRGQLDTQYF. In DNA, the CDR3 is TGCGCCAACAGCTGGGACAGGGGGCAATTGGATACGCAGTATTTT. This chain uses TRBV5-1 with TRBJ2-3, with 12 bases fitting TRBD1. The CDR3 sequence is 15 residues long. Germline V gives CDR1 SGHRS, CDR2 YFSETQ.

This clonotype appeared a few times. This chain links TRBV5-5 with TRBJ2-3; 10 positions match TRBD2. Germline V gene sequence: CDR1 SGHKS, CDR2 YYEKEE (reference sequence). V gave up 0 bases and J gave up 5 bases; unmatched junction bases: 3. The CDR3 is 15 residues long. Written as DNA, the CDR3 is TGTGCCAGCAGCTTGGAAGCGGGGGGGCTAGATACGCAGTATTTT. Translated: CASSLEAGGLDTQYF.

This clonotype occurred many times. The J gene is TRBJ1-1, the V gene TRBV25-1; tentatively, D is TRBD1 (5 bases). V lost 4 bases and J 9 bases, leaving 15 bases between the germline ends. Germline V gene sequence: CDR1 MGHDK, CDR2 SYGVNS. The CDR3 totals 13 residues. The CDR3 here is CASSVTGGRKAFF. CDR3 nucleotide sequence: TGTGCCAGCAGTGTCACAGGAGGGCGAAAAGCTTTCTTT.

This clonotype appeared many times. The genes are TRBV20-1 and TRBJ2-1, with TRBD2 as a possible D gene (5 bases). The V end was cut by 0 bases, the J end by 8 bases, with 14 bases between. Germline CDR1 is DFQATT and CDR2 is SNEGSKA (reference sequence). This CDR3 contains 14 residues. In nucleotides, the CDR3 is TGCAGTGCTAGAGATGGCGGGCTAGCCTATGAGCAGTTCTTC. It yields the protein CSARDGGLAYEQFF.

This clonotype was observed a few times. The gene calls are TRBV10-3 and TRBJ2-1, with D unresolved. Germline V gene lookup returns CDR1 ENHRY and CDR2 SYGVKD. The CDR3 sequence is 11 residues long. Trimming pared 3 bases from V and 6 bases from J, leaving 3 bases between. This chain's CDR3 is CAISETNEQFF. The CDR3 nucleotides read TGTGCCATCAGTGAAACCAATGAGCAGTTCTTC.

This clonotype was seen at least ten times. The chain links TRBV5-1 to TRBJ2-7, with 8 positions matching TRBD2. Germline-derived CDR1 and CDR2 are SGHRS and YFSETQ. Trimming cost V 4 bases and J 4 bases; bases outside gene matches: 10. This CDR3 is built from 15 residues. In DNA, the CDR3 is TGCGCCAGCAGCCACCATACTAGCGGAGGTTACGAGCAGTACTTC. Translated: CASSHHTSGGYEQYF.

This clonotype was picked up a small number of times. CDR3 nucleotide sequence: TGTGCCAGCAAGGGCCCGAACACCGGGGAGCTGTTTTTT. Translated, it gives CASKGPNTGELFF. V usage is TRBV7-8 and J usage is TRBJ2-2; D ambiguous. In germline, CDR1 is SGHVS, CDR2 FQNEAQ. There are 13 residues in the CDR3. The germline V and J ends were trimmed by 7 bases and 0 bases, with 6 bases remaining between them.

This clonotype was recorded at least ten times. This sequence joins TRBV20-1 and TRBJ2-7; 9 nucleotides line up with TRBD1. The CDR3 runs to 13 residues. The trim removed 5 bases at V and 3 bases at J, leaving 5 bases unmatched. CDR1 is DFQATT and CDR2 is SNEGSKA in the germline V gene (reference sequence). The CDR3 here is CSARTGVGYEQYF. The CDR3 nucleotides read TGCAGTGCTCGGACAGGGGTCGGCTACGAGCAGTACTTC.

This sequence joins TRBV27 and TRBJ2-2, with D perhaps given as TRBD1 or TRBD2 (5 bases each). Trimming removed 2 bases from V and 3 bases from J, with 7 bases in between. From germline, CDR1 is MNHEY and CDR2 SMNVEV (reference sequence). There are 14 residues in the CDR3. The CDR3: CASSLRGDTGELFF. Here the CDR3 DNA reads TGTGCCAGCAGTTTAAGGGGAGACACCGGGGAGCTGTTTTTT.

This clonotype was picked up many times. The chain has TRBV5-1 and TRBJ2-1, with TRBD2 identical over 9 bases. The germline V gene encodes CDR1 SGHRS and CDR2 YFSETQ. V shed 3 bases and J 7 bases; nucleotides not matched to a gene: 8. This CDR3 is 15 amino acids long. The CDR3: CASSSGLASTNEQFF. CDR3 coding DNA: TGCGCCAGCAGCTCCGGACTAGCGTCTACAAATGAGCAGTTCTTC.

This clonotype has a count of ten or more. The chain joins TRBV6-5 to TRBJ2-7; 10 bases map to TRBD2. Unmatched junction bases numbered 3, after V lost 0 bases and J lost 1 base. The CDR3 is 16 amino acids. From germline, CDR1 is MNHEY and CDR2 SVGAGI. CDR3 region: CASSYSTLAGSYEQYF. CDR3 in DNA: TGTGCCAGCAGTTACTCGACACTAGCGGGGTCCTACGAGCAGTACTTC.

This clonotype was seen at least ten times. CDR3 nucleotide sequence: TGCGCCAGCAGTAGGTGGGTAACCACTGAAGCTTTCTTT. It specifies CASSRWVTTEAFF. The chain carries TRBV5-1 and TRBJ1-1; D call uncertain. The germline gives CDR1 SGHRS, CDR2 YFSETQ. Trimming left V 5 bases short and J 4 bases short, with 12 bases between. This CDR3 region has 13 residues.

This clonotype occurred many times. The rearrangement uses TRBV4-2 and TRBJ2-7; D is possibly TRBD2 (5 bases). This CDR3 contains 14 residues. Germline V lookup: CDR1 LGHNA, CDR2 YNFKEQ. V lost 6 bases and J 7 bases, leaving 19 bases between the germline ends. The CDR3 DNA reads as TGTGCCAGCAGTTTGGCCCCCGGTCCGGGAGAGCAGTACTTC. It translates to CASSLAPGPGEQYF.

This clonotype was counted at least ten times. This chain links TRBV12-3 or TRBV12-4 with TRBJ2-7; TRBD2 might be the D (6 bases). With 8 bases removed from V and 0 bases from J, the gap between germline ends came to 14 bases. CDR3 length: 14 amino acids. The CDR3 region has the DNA TGTGCCAGCGGGGGGACGGTAAGCTCCTACGAGCAGTACTTC. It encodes CASGGTVSSYEQYF.

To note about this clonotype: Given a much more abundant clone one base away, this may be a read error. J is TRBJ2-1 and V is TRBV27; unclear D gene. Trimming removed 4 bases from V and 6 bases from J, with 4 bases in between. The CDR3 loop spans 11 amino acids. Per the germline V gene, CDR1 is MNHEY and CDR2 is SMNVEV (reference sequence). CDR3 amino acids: CASSYLNEQFF. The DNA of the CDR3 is TGTGCCAGCAGTTACCTCAATGAGCAGTTCTTC.

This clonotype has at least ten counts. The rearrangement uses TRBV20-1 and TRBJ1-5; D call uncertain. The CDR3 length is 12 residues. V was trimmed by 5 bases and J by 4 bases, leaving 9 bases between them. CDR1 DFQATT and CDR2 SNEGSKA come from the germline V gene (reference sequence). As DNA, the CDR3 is TGCAGTGCTGCCAGGCGAAATCAGCCCCAGCATTTT. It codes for CSAARRNQPQHF.

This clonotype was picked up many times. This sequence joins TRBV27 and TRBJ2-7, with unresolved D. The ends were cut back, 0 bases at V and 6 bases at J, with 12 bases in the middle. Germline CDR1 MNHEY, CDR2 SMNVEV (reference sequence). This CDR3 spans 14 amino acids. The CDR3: CASSLSLVSGEQYF. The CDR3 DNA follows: TGTGCCAGCAGTTTATCGTTGGTCTCGGGCGAGCAGTACTTC.

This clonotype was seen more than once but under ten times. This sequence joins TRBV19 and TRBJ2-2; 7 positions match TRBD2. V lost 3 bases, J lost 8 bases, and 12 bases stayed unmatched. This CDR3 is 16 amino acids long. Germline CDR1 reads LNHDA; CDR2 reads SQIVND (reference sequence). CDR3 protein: CASSIGSRGTPGELFF. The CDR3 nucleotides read TGTGCCAGTAGTATTGGGTCGCGGGGGACCCCGGGGGAGCTGTTTTTT.

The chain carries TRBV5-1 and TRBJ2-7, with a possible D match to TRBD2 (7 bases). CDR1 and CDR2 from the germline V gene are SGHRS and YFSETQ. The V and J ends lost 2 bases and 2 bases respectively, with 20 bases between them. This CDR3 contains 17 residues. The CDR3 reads CASSFFSGRGATYEQYF. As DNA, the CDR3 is TGCGCCAGCAGCTTTTTTTCCGGTCGGGGGGCTACCTACGAGCAGTACTTC.

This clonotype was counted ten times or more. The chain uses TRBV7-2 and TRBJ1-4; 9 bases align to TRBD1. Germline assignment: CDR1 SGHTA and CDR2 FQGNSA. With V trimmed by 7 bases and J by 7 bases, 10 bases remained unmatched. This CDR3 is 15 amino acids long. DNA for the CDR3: TGTGCCAGCACCCAGGCAGGGACAGGGTTTGAAAAACTGTTTTTT. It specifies CASTQAGTGFEKLFF.

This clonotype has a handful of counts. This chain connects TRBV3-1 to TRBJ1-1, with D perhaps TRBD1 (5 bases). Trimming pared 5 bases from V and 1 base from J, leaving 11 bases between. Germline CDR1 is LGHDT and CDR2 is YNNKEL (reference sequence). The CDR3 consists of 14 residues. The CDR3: CASSFRVTNTEAFF. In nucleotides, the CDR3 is TGTGCCAGCAGCTTCAGGGTTACGAACACTGAAGCTTTCTTT.

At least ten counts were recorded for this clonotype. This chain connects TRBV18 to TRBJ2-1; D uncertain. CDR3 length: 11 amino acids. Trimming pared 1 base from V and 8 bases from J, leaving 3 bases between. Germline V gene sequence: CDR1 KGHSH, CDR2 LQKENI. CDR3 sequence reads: CASSPHHEQFF. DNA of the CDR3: TGTGCCAGCTCACCACACCATGAGCAGTTCTTC.

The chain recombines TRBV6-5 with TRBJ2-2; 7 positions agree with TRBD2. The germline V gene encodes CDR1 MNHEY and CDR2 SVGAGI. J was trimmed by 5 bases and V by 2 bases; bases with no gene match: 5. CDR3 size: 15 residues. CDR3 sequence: CASSYGGRETGELFF. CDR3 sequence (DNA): TGTGCCAGCAGTTACGGCGGGAGAGAAACCGGGGAGCTGTTTTTT.

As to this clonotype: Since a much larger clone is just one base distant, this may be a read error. CDR3 DNA: TGCGGTGCGGGAAGGGACAGCCAATCACCCCTCCACTTT. The encoded protein is CGAGRDSQSPLHF. V usage is TRBV20-1 and J usage is TRBJ1-6, with 7 bases lining up with TRBD1. In germline, CDR1 is DFQATT, CDR2 SNEGSKA (reference sequence). The CDR3 sequence is 13 residues long.

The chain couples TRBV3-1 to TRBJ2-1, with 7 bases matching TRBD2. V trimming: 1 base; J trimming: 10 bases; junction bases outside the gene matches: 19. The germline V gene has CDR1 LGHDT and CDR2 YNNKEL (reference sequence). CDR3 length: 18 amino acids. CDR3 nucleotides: TGTGCCAGCAGCCAAGTCATCCGGCCGGGACTACCCCTAAGGGAGCAGTTCTTC. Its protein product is CASSQVIRPGLPLREQFF.